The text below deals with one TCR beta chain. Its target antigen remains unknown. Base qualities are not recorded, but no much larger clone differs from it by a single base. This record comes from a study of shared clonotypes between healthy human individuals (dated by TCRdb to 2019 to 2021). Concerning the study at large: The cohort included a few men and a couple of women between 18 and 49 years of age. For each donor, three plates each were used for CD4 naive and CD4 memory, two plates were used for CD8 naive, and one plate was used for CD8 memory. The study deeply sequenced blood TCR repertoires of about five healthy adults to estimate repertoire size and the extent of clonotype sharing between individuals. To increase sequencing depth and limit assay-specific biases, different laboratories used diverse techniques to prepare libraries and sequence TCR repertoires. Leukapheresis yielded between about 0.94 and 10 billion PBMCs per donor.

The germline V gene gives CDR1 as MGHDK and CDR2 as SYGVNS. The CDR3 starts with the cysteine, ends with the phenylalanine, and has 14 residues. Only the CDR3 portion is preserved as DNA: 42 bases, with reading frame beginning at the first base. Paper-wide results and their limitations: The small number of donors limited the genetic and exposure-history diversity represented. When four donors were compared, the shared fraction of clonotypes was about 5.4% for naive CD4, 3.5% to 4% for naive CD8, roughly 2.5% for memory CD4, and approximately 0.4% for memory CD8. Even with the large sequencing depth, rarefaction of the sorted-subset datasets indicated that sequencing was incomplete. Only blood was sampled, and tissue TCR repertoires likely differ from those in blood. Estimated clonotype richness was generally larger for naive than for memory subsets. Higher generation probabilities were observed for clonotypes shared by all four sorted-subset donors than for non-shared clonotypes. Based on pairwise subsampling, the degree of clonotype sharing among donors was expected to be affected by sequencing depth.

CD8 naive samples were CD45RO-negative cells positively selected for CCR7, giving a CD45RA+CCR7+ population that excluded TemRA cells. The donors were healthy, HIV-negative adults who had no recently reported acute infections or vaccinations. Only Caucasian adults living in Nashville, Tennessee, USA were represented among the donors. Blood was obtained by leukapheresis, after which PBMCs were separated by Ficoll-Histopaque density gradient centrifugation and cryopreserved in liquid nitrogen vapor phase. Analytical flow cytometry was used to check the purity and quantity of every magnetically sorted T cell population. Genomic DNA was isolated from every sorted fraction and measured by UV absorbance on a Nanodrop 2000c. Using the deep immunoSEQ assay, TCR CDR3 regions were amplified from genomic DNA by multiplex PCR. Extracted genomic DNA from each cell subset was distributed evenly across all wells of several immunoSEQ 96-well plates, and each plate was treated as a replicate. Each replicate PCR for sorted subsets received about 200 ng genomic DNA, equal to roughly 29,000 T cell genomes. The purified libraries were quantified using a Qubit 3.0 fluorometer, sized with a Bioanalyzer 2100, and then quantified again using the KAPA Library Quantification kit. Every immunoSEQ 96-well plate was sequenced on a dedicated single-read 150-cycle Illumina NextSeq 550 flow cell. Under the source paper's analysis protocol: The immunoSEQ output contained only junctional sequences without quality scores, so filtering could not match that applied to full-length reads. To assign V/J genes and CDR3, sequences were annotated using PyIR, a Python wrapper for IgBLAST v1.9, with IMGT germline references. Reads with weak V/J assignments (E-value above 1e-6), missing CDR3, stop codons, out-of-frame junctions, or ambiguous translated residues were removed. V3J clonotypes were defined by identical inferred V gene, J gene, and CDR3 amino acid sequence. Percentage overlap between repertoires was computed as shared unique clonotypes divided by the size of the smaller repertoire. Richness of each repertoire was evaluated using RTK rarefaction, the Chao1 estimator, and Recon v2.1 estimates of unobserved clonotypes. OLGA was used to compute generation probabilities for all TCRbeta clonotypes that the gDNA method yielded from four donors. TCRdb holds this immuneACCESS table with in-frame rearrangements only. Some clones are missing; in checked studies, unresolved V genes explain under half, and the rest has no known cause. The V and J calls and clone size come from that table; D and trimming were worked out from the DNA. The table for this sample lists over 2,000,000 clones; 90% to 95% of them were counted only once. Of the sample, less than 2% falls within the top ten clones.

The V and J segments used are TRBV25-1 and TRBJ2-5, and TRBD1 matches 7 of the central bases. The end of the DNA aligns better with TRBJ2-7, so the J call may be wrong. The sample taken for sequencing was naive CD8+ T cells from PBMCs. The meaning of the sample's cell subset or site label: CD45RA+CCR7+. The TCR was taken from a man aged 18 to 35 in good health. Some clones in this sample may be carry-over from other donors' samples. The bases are TGTGCCAGCAGTGTCACAGGGGAACCCTACGAGCAGTACTTC. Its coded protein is CASSVTGEPYEQYF.